This T cell receptor beta chain was recovered during a study of CD8 T cells in Susac syndrome. CDR3 length equals 12 residues. V gave up 0 bases and J gave up 3 bases, with 5 bases separating them. CDR1 is GTSNPN and CDR2 is SVGIG in the germline V gene (reference sequence). It was with random hexamers that about 0.45 to 1 ug RNA was reverse transcribed. Amplification of TCR beta CDR3 was carried out by immunoSEQ multiplex PCR, which covered 54 Vbeta and 13 Jbeta segments. One entry per CDR3 protein results from TCRdb running MiXCR on the immunoSEQ multiplex PCR reads. This table has under 300,000 distinct CDR3 sequences, approximately 95% appearing once.

The sequence was obtained from a human donor with Susac syndrome. This chain uses TRBV30 with TRBJ1-2; D unresolved. Sequenced: CD4+ T cells from PBMCs. The CDR3 loop is CAWSVHDYGYTF. Here the CDR3 DNA reads TGTGCCTGGAGTGTACATGACTATGGCTACACCTTC.